Listed below are T cell receptor beta chains from one sample, sequenced in a study of CD8+ T cells in alopecia areata. Profiling relied on immunoSEQ multiplex PCR, and the TCRdb table lists in-frame clones only, not all of them. The table shows about 140,000 clones, with more than 85% occurring only once. This specimen consisted of CD8+ T cells sorted from blood, obtained at week 4, from a patient treated with tofacitinib. All receptors derive from a human donor with alopecia areata. Both conserved end residues are part of each CDR3. The D gene is left open where the match is weak. Clone sizes are given selectively: once, few, many, or a class where the clone is expanded.

clone_size cdr3_length j_call v_call d_call cdr3_nt cdr3_aa
NA 13 TRBJ2-7 TRBV29-1 NA TGCAGCGTTGAACAACGGAACTCCTACGAGCAGTACTTC CSVEQRNSYEQYF
NA 13 TRBJ2-2 TRBV29-1 NA TGCAGCTTTAGCCCCCCGGACACCGGGGAGCTGTTTTTT CSFSPPDTGELFF
NA 13 TRBJ2-1 TRBV7-9 NA TGTGCCAGCAGCTTACCCGCAATCTATGAGCAGTTCTTC CASSLPAIYEQFF
NA 13 TRBJ1-1 TRBV29-1 NA TGCAGCGTTGAAGATCGGGGGGGGACTGAAGCTTTCTTT CSVEDRGGTEAFF
NA 12 TRBJ1-1 TRBV29-1 TRBD1 TGCAGCGTGGAGACAGGGGGGAACGGCGCTTTCTTT CSVETGGNGAFF
NA 15 TRBJ2-3 TRBV5-1 NA TGCGCCAGCAGCAATGCCGGGACCAACACAGATACGCAGTATTTT CASSNAGTNTDTQYF
NA 16 TRBJ2-3 TRBV25-1 NA TGTGCCAGCAGTACTATACAGGGGGGGAGCACAGATACGCAGTATTTT CASSTIQGGSTDTQYF
NA 14 TRBJ2-7 TRBV13 NA TGTGCCAGCAGCGACCGGGACTTCTCCTACGAGCAGTACTTC CASSDRDFSYEQYF
NA 13 TRBJ1-2 TRBV29-1 TRBD1 TGCAGCGCAAGGGGGCTGAACTCTTATGGCTACACCTTC CSARGLNSYGYTF
NA 17 TRBJ2-1 TRBV7-9 TRBD1 TGTGCCAGCAGCTTAGCCGTGGGGACAGGGCCCTACAATGAGCAGTTCTTC CASSLAVGTGPYNEQFF
once 15 TRBJ2-3 TRBV2 NA TGTGCCAGCAGTGAAAGGCTAGTGGGCACAGATACGCAGTATTTT CASSERLVGTDTQYF
once 13 TRBJ2-7 TRBV7-9 NA TGTGCCAGCAGTTTTGGACAGACCTACGAGCAGTACTTC CASSFGQTYEQYF
NA 14 TRBJ2-2 TRBV19 NA TGTGCCAGTAGTTCCGACAGTTTCACCGGGGAGCTGTTTTTT CASSSDSFTGELFF
NA 14 TRBJ2-7 TRBV6-5 NA TGTGCCAGCAGTCCCATCGCCAGCTCCTACGAGCAGTACTTC CASSPIASSYEQYF
NA 13 TRBJ1-2 TRBV29-1 NA TGCAGCGTCCCGGAGGGGGGATCCTATGGCTACACCTTC CSVPEGGSYGYTF
NA 14 TRBJ2-1 TRBV13 NA TGTGCCAGCAGCTCACGGGACACCTACAATGAGCAGTTCTTC CASSSRDTYNEQFF
NA 15 TRBJ2-2 TRBV6-6 NA TGTGCCAGCAGTTACGGCGGAGGGGGTGGCGGGGAGCTGTTTTTT CASSYGGGGGGELFF
NA 11 TRBJ1-1 TRBV9 NA TGTGCCAGCAGCCCAAGGACAGAAGCTTTCTTT CASSPRTEAFF
NA 12 TRBJ1-1 TRBV29-1 NA TGCAGCGTTGAGGGTTCAAACACTGAAGCTTTCTTT CSVEGSNTEAFF
NA 15 TRBJ2-7 TRBV29-1 NA TGCAGCGTAGCTGCCTCCCTCGGGACCATCTACGAGCAGTACTTC CSVAASLGTIYEQYF
few 12 TRBJ2-3 TRBV7-3 NA TGTGCCAGCAGCTTAGGGGGCAATACGCAGTATTTT CASSLGGNTQYF
NA 16 TRBJ2-3 TRBV28 NA TGTGCCAGCAGTTTATGGGTTGGCGAGCGAACAGATACGCAGTATTTT CASSLWVGERTDTQYF
NA 14 TRBJ2-1 TRBV6-5 NA TGTGCCAGCAGTTACTACAACAGGGTAAATGAGCAGTTCTTC CASSYYNRVNEQFF
NA 16 TRBJ2-5 TRBV7-2 TRBD2 TGTGCCAGCAGCTTAACGACTAGCGGGAGTTTAGAGACCCAGTACTTC CASSLTTSGSLETQYF
NA 16 TRBJ2-3 TRBV5-1 NA TGCGCCAGCAGCTACCAGAGCCGAACAGGCACAGATACGCAGTATTTT CASSYQSRTGTDTQYF
NA 17 TRBJ1-5 TRBV19 TRBD1 TGTGCCGACCGATCCCGGACAGGTTCGAGAAACTATCAGCCCCAGCATTTT CADRSRTGSRNYQPQHF
NA 14 TRBJ2-3 TRBV4-1 TRBD1 TGCGCCAGCAGCCCGAACAGGGGCGACGGCACGCAGTATTTT CASSPNRGDGTQYF
NA 14 TRBJ1-2 TRBV5-6 TRBD1 TGTGCCAGCAGCTTCGGGACAGCTGTCTATGGCTACACCTTC CASSFGTAVYGYTF
NA 15 TRBJ2-3 TRBV9 NA TGTGCCAGCAGCGTAGAGTCTAGCCGCACAGATACGCAGTATTTT CASSVESSRTDTQYF
NA 14 TRBJ2-7 TRBV27 NA TGTGCCAGCTCATCGGGCCGTGGGTACTACGAGCAGTACTTC CASSSGRGYYEQYF
NA 13 TRBJ2-7 TRBV29-1 NA TGCAGCGTTGAATCGGGGAGCTCCTACGAGCAGTACTTC CSVESGSSYEQYF
NA 12 TRBJ2-1 TRBV5-6 NA TGTGCCAGCAGCTTGCTTACGGGGGAGCAGTTCTTC CASSLLTGEQFF
NA 11 TRBJ2-7 TRBV25-1 NA TGTGCCAGCCAGGACCTCTACGAGCAGTACTTC CASQDLYEQYF
NA 14 TRBJ2-1 TRBV29-1 TRBD1 TGCAGCGCCACAGGACAGGGTCAGGGTGATGAGCAGTTCTTC CSATGQGQGDEQFF
NA 15 TRBJ2-2 TRBV27 NA TGTGCCAGCAGTGCCTCCGTCTTGAACACCGGGGAGCTGTTTTTT CASSASVLNTGELFF
NA 13 TRBJ2-7 TRBV29-1 NA TGCAGCGTTGGGGTCTTCTCCTCCTACGAGCAGTACTTC CSVGVFSSYEQYF
NA 16 TRBJ2-1 TRBV5-1 NA TGCGCCAGCAGACTATTAGACTACCTTGACTACAATGAGCAGTTCTTC CASRLLDYLDYNEQFF
NA 13 TRBJ2-7 TRBV7-9 NA TGTGCCAGCAGCTCCCCCCCTTCCCGCGAGCAGTACTTC CASSSPPSREQYF
NA 17 TRBJ2-1 TRBV4-1 TRBD2 TGCGCCAGCAGCCAAATCTCCACTAGCGGGGGGGCCATTGAGCAGTTCTTC CASSQISTSGGAIEQFF
NA 15 TRBJ2-3 TRBV4-1 TRBD1 TGCGCCAGCAGCCAAGAGACAGGGGGGACAGATACGCAGTATTTT CASSQETGGTDTQYF
NA 16 TRBJ2-5 TRBV27 NA TGTGCCAGCAGCCTAAAGTGGCAGGACTCCCAAGAGACCCAGTACTTC CASSLKWQDSQETQYF
NA 12 TRBJ2-2 TRBV30 NA TGTGCCTGGGGGACCGGCACCGGGGAGCTGTTTTTT CAWGTGTGELFF
NA 13 TRBJ2-7 TRBV19 NA TGTGCCAGTAGTATAGAATGGGAGTACGAGCAGTACTTC CASSIEWEYEQYF
NA 17 TRBJ1-1 TRBV10-3 NA TGTGCCATCAGTGAGTCCGGGACAATTCGGATGGGCACTGAAGCTTTCTTT CAISESGTIRMGTEAFF
NA 14 TRBJ2-7 TRBV29-1 NA TGCAGCGTTGTAGACTCCTTAACCCCCTACGAGCAGTACTTC CSVVDSLTPYEQYF
NA 14 TRBJ2-3 TRBV29-1 NA TGCAGCGTTGTAGCCGGGATTAGCACAGATACGCAGTATTTT CSVVAGISTDTQYF
NA 15 TRBJ2-7 TRBV12-5 TRBD1 TGTGCTAGTGGTTTGGCGGGACAGAGCTCCTACGAGCAGTACTTC CASGLAGQSSYEQYF